This T cell receptor delta chain originates from a study of gamma-delta T cells after stem cell transplantation. The CDR3 length is 18 residues. TCRdb reanalyzed the RT-PCR reads using CATT. This sample has several hundred delta-chain clones, with 23% found just once. This clone came up once. Sequences were obtained from gamma-delta T cells. The J gene corresponds to TRDJ1; a V gene call is absent; TRDD3, as called in the table, went unchecked against the DNA. The clonotype comes from a human donor. It is not recorded whose cells these are; they may come from a transplant donor. CDR3 amino acids: CACDSLVLGDTHTDKLIF. DNA for the CDR3: TGTGCCTGTGACTCCTTGGTACTGGGGGATACGCACACCGATAAACTCATCTTT.